This T cell receptor beta chain was recovered during a study of blood T cell repertoires in COVID-19. The overall study: There were acute and convalescent COVID-19 samples, and they came from the United States, Italy and Spain.

Original methodology: Nucleated cell counts were estimated from reference gene primer amplification. TCRdb's copy holds only in-frame clones and misses some; the assay was immunoSEQ multiplex PCR. V and J calls plus clone size are reproduced from that table; the DNA served to infer D and trimming. The data show approximately 330,000 clones, approximately 90% seen once. Seattle enrolled patients during active infection and tracked them longitudinally. With 6 bases removed from V and 7 bases from J, the gap between germline ends came to 19 bases. CDR3 length: 14 amino acids. Germline V gives CDR1 SGHTA, CDR2 FQGNSA.

V and J are TRBV7-2 and TRBJ2-7, with D possibly TRBD1 on 6 matching bases. The clonotype originates from a young man with COVID-19, enrolled during active disease. The sample was peripheral blood. CDR3 sequence: CASSFNLYQGEQYF. The DNA of the CDR3 is TGTGCCAGCAGTTTCAACCTGTATCAGGGGGAGCAGTACTTC.